The 10 T cell receptor beta chains in this list originate from one sample, sequenced in a study of regulatory T cells in long-lasting Graves disease. Time point indicated: persistent/refractory GD, antithyroid drugs over 5 years with positive TRAb. Making the TCR library involved RNA that had been extracted from PBMCs. For TCR beta, libraries came from iRepertoire HTBI primers and Arm-PCR of CDR3 regions. TCRdb recomputed calls from the multiplex PCR reads with MiXCR, one row per CDR3 protein. The sample lists 650,000 to 700,000 distinct CDR3 sequences, 25% to 30% occurring once. This sample comprised peripheral blood mononuclear cells (PBMCs), obtained when the disease was refractory, from a patient treated with antithyroid drugs. These receptors came from a female donor with Graves disease.

Only a few counts were recorded for this clonotype. The V gene is TRBV7-9, the J gene TRBJ2-7, with 7 nucleotides matching TRBD2. Looked up from germline, CDR1 is SEHNR and CDR2 is FQNEAQ (reference sequence). The CDR3 is 17 residues long. The junction had 16 bases not matched to a gene; V was cut back by 5 bases and J by 3 bases. CDR3 amino acids: CASSTRLAFGPYYEQYF. The CDR3 DNA is TGTGCCAGCAGCACCCGACTAGCATTCGGACCTTACTACGAGCAGTACTTC.

At least ten counts were recorded for this clonotype. The V and J genes are TRBV6-1 and TRBJ1-5; D ambiguous. This CDR3 is built from 14 residues. Germline V gives CDR1 MNHNS, CDR2 SASEGT. Trimming removed 8 bases from V and 1 base from J, with 12 bases in between. The CDR3 sequence: CASRKVGSNQPQHF. Written as DNA, the CDR3 is TGTGCCAGCCGAAAAGTCGGAAGCAATCAGCCCCAGCATTTT.

This clonotype has more than one count but fewer than ten. This chain connects TRBV20-1 to TRBJ1-4; TRBD1 might be the D (5 bases). CDR3 size: 14 residues. Germline V lookup: CDR1 DFQATT, CDR2 SNEGSKA (reference sequence). V was clipped by 5 bases and J by 0 bases, with 10 bases between them. CDR3 bases: TGCAGTGCTCGGGACGGGACAACTAATGAAAAACTGTTTTTT. The encoded protein is CSARDGTTNEKLFF.

The CDR3 reads CASSSPTVEETQYF. The CDR3 DNA reads TGTGCCAGCAGTTCCCCGACAGTGGAAGAGACCCAGTACTTC. This chain links TRBV6-5 with TRBJ2-5, with D possibly being TRBD1 (5 bases). V was shortened by 4 bases and J by 3 bases, with 12 bases between the two germline ends. The CDR3 is 14 amino acids. Germline CDR1 MNHEY, CDR2 SVGAGI.

This clonotype was seen a few times. Sequence at one end of the junction differs from germline and may be a read error. The rearrangement uses TRBV27 and TRBJ1-1, with D possibly matching TRBD1 (6 bases). CDR1 and CDR2 from the germline V gene are MNHEY and SMNVEV (reference sequence). CDR3 size: 13 residues. CDR3 in amino acids: CASWGPLGTEAFF. In DNA form, the CDR3 reads TGCGCTTCTTGGGGGCCCCTGGGCACTGAAGCTTTCTTT.

This rearrangement joins TRBV15 to TRBJ1-3; 7 nucleotides align to TRBD1. Germline CDR1 LNHNV, CDR2 YYDKDF (reference sequence). There are 18 residues in the CDR3. J was trimmed by 0 bases and V by 5 bases; bases with no gene match: 13. The CDR3 loop is CATSGPPGQRTSGNTIYF. CDR3 nucleotides: TGTGCCACCAGCGGACCTCCGGGACAGCGAACCTCTGGAAACACCATATATTTT.

This chain joins TRBV30 and TRBJ1-5; D perhaps matches TRBD1 (5 bases). The CDR3 is made up of 15 amino acids. With 5 bases removed from V and 3 bases from J, the gap between germline ends came to 17 bases. Germline CDR1 and CDR2: GTSNPN and SVGIG (reference sequence). The CDR3 loop is CAWARDGQYNQPQHF. CDR3 sequence (DNA): TGTGCCTGGGCCCGGGACGGTCAATACAATCAGCCCCAGCATTTT.

CDR3 residues: CASSTGGTNQPQHF. The CDR3 DNA follows: TGTGCCAGTAGCACAGGGGGCACCAATCAGCCCCAGCATTTT. The V gene is TRBV19, the J gene TRBJ1-5; the match to TRBD1 covers 9 bases. Germline lookup yields CDR1 LNHDA and CDR2 SQIVND (reference sequence). The V segment lost 6 bases and the J segment 3 bases; nucleotides outside the gene matches: 3. The CDR3 runs to 14 residues. The whole variable domain, filled in from reference TRBV19 and TRBJ1-5, reads DGGITQSPKYLFRKEGQNVTLSCEQNLNHDAMYWYRQDPGQGLRLIYYSQIVNDFQKGDIAEGYSVSREKKESFPLTVTSAQKNPTAFYLCASSTGGTNQPQHFGDGTRLSIL.

V usage is TRBV3-1 and J usage is TRBJ1-4; weak D call: TRBD1 (5 bases). This CDR3 is 16 amino acids long. CDR1 is LGHDT and CDR2 is YNNKEL in the germline V gene (reference sequence). V dropped 1 base and J dropped 0 bases, with 9 bases sitting between them. The CDR3 reads CASSQGQTATNEKLFF. For the CDR3, the DNA is TGTGCCAGCAGCCAAGGACAGACTGCAACTAATGAAAAACTGTTTTTT.

This clonotype came up a few times. The CDR3 is CASSYFVAGNSPLHF. The CDR3 nucleotides read TGTGCCAGCAGTTACTTCGTGGCGGGAAATTCACCCCTCCACTTT. The chain employs TRBV6-5 and TRBJ1-6; D remains ambiguous. V lost 1 base to trimming and J lost 7 bases, with 11 bases between them. Looked up from germline, CDR1 is MNHEY and CDR2 is SVGAGI. The CDR3 has 15 amino acids.